This T cell receptor beta chain was sequenced in a study of early T cells in non-severe SARS-CoV-2 infection (TCRdb year 2021). Context from the whole study: Because TCR sequencing relied on bulk RNA taken from unsorted whole blood, pairing of alpha and beta chains was not possible.

Overall results and qualifications from the work: Matching against VDJdb was skewed toward anti-spike CD8 responses, likely underestimated virus-specific expansions, and missed private and CD4 specificities.

The study was a case-control design nested within a healthcare worker cohort in London, UK, with weekly nasopharyngeal swab PCR tests and blood sampling. Between 23 and 31 March 2020, the week of the UK lockdown, healthcare workers were enrolled and then followed up weekly for as long as 16 weeks. Libraries came from 5' RACE. Sequencing was performed on a NextSeq 500. The TCR library protocol attached unique molecular identifiers to individual cDNA molecules to correct for sequencing error and PCR bias. Sequencing covered both TCR alpha and beta chains, and within each sample the abundances of alpha and beta sequences were tightly co-correlated. In the authors' own workflow: Decombinator V4 was used to perform V gene, J gene and CDR3 annotation of TCR sequences. Expanded TCRs were defined as changing significantly between any two time points under a Poisson model with p below 0.0001. TCR abundances were normalised to the total number of TCRs sequenced per sample and were expressed as counts per million. MAIT TCRs were defined by TRAV1-2 paired with TRAJ12, TRAJ20 or TRAJ33, and iNKT TCRs by TRAV10 paired with TRAJ18. A search of VDJdb, accessed on 1 November 2021, was run for TCRs annotated to CMV, EBV and SARS-CoV-2, with TCRs annotated for multiple antigens excluded. TCRdb itself trimmed the public reads at Q25 with fastp, ran MiXCR and retained productive beta chains. Rows with one shared CDR3 protein collapse into an entry with the most common genes and DNA. What appears here as the V and J calls and clone size reflects TCRdb's work, not the paper's. Here the sample has over 60,000 distinct CDR3 sequences; around 12% occur a single time. The ten largest clones represent 2.5% to 3.5% of the sample.

To note about this clonotype: Which antigen it targets is not known. Within one base of it there is no much larger clone, and no base qualities were kept.

Trimming removed 5 bases from V and 2 bases from J; the gene matches leave 11 bases unexplained. CDR1 KGHSH and CDR2 LQKENI were looked up in the germline V gene. CDR3 length: 16 amino acids, cysteine to phenylalanine. Only the CDR3 part of the read is kept: 48 bases, read in frame from the first base. The receptor was isolated from an adult who was a healthcare worker with PCR-confirmed SARS-CoV-2 infection or an uninfected control (not recorded which). This chain joins TRBV18 to TRBJ2-5; 7 nucleotides in the junction match TRBD1. The sequences come from whole blood, collected at baseline. The nucleotides read TGTGCCAGCTCAGCCCCGGAGGACAGGAATCAAGAGACCCAGTACTTC. Translated, it reads CASSAPEDRNQETQYF.